Following are 20 T cell receptor beta chains from one sample sequenced in a study of identical twins. TCRdb used MiXCR to reprocess the 5' RACE reads, holding one entry per CDR3 protein. The sample carries hundreds of thousands of distinct CDR3 sequences, just over 7% recorded once. The same sample was also studied in work on yellow fever vaccine responses in identical twins.

Sequences were obtained from PBMCs. Receptor source: a young woman in good health.

This clonotype appeared a few times. The chain carries TRBV18 and TRBJ1-2; D not certain. Germline lookup yields CDR1 KGHSH and CDR2 LQKENI. CDR3 length: 14 residues. The V end was cut by 3 bases, the J end by 0 bases, with 8 bases between. The CDR3 DNA follows: TGTGCCAGCTCACCGGGCGAAGCTAACTATGGCTACACCTTC. Amino acid sequence: CASSPGEANYGYTF.

This clonotype was recorded at least ten times. The CDR3 loop is CSVERRNYGYTF. The CDR3 bases are TGCAGCGTTGAGAGAAGGAACTATGGCTACACCTTC. The chain has TRBV29-1 and TRBJ1-2; no firm D call. The germline V and J ends were trimmed by 3 bases and 2 bases, with 7 bases remaining between them. CDR1 SQVTM and CDR2 ANQGSEA come from the germline V gene. The CDR3 covers 12 residues. Combining the CDR3 with reference TRBV29-1 and TRBJ1-2 gives the whole variable domain SAVISQKPSRDICQRGTSLTIQCQVDSQVTMMFWYRQQPGQSLTLIATANQGSEATYESGFVIDKFPISRPNLTFSTLTVSNMSPEDSSIYLCSVERRNYGYTFGSGTRLTVV.

The rearrangement links TRBV5-1 to TRBJ2-5, with 14 bases that match TRBD2. Germline lookup yields CDR1 SGHRS and CDR2 YFSETQ. This CDR3 contains 17 residues. V shed 4 bases, J shed 2 bases, and the junction held 7 bases outside the gene matches. Written as DNA, the CDR3 is TGCGCCAGCAGCCTAAGGACTAGCGGGGGGATACAAGAGACCCAGTACTTC. Translated, it gives CASSLRTSGGIQETQYF.

This clonotype has ten or more counts. This chain joins TRBV12-3 or TRBV12-4 and TRBJ1-2; 7 positions match TRBD1. There are 13 residues in the CDR3. With 5 bases clipped from V and 6 bases from J, the junction kept 6 bases outside the gene matches. The CDR3 DNA is TGTGCCAGCAGTGACAGGGAGGGTGATGGCTACACCTTC. It encodes CASSDREGDGYTF.

This clonotype occurred a few times. This rearrangement joins TRBV20-1 to TRBJ2-5, with a possible D match to TRBD2 (6 bases). CDR1 is DFQATT and CDR2 is SNEGSKA in the germline V gene (reference sequence). V lost 1 base and J 5 bases, leaving 11 bases between the germline ends. The CDR3 covers 13 residues. The CDR3 spells CSARGGRMETQYF. The CDR3 DNA reads as TGCAGTGCTAGAGGTGGGAGGATGGAGACCCAGTACTTC.

In this sample, this clonotype turned up a few times. This sequence joins TRBV29-1 and TRBJ2-3; TRBD2 might be the D (6 bases). This CDR3 has 10 residues. The V gene's germline CDR1 is SQVTM and CDR2 ANQGSEA. The V end was cut by 7 bases, the J end by 6 bases, with 8 bases between. CDR3 sequence: CSGRDDTQYF. CDR3 in DNA: TGCAGCGGGCGGGACGATACGCAGTATTTT.

The sample holds many counts of this clonotype. The genes are TRBV7-9 and TRBJ1-1; possibly TRBD1 for D (5 bases). V was cut by 1 base and J by 5 bases, with 11 bases left in between. The V gene's germline CDR1 is SEHNR and CDR2 FQNEAQ (reference sequence). CDR3 length equals 14 residues. CDR3 bases: TGTGCCAGCAGCTTAGGGACAATCGGGACTGAAGCTTTCTTT. It translates to CASSLGTIGTEAFF.

V usage is TRBV15 and J usage is TRBJ2-7, with D perhaps matching TRBD2 (5 bases). The CDR3 runs to 15 residues. Germline V CDR1 and CDR2: LNHNV, YYDKDF (reference sequence). Trimming removed 0 bases from V and 0 bases from J, with 9 bases in between. CDR3 nucleotides: TGTGCCACCAGCAGAGATTGGGGAGACTCCTACGAGCAGTACGTC. Its protein product is CATSRDWGDSYEQYV.

The chain combines TRBV29-1 with TRBJ2-3; D gene ambiguous. Germline V gene data show CDR1 as SQVTM and CDR2 as ANQGSEA. CDR3 length equals 13 residues. Trimming removed 0 bases at V and 4 bases at J, with 8 bases between. The CDR3 region is CSVEEGKSDTQYF. CDR3 nucleotide sequence: TGCAGCGTTGAAGAGGGGAAGTCAGATACGCAGTATTTT.

This clonotype was seen many times. This chain connects TRBV29-1 to TRBJ2-2, with 9 bases lining up with TRBD2. Trimming cost V 2 bases and J 6 bases; bases outside gene matches: 7. The CDR3 is 15 residues long. Germline CDR1 and CDR2: SQVTM and ANQGSEA. The CDR3 bases are TGCAGCGTTGAATTTGGGCTAGCGGGATCCGGGGAGCTGTTTTTT. This codes for CSVEFGLAGSGELFF.

This clonotype was counted between two and nine times. The chain employs TRBV5-6 and TRBJ2-7, with a possible D match to TRBD1 (5 bases). The germline V gene encodes CDR1 SGHDT and CDR2 YYEEEE. The length of the CDR3 is 15 residues. The V end lost 2 bases, the J end lost 4 bases, and 16 bases lay between the germline ends. Here the CDR3 reads CASSFFSTAAYEQYF. The CDR3 coding sequence is TGTGCCAGCAGCTTTTTCTCGACAGCCGCATACGAGCAGTACTTC.

The V and J genes are TRBV7-7 and TRBJ2-1, with 7 bases matching TRBD2. The trim removed 5 bases at V and 9 bases at J, leaving 19 bases unmatched. The germline gives CDR1 SSHAT, CDR2 FNYEAQ (reference sequence). The CDR3 totals 17 residues. The CDR3 loop reads CASSPMLGGRAGSEQFF. The CDR3 nucleotides are TGTGCCAGCAGCCCGATGCTTGGAGGGAGGGCCGGTAGTGAGCAGTTCTTC. The complete variable domain, with remaining parts taken from reference TRBV7-7 and TRBJ2-1, reads GAGVSQSPRYKVTKRGQDVTLRCDPISSHATLYWYQQALGQGPEFLTYFNYEAQPDKSGLPSDRFSAERPEGSISTLTIQRTEQRDSAMYRCASSPMLGGRAGSEQFFGPGTRLTVL.

This clonotype was counted between two and nine times. V gene TRBV6-5 combines with J gene TRBJ1-3, with D unresolved. CDR1 is MNHEY, CDR2 SVGAGI, per germline. With 0 bases removed from V and 0 bases from J, the gap between germline ends came to 6 bases. This CDR3 comprises 15 residues. The CDR3 DNA is TGTGCCAGCAGTTACTCCAGCGGCTCTGGAAACACCATATATTTT. Its protein product is CASSYSSGSGNTIYF.

This clonotype was picked up many times. The gene calls are TRBV2 and TRBJ2-5, with D unclear. The CDR3 extends over 13 amino acids. Trimming pared 2 bases from V and 4 bases from J, leaving 8 bases between. The germline V gene has CDR1 SNHLY and CDR2 FYNNEI. This chain's CDR3 is CASSEPNGETQYF. In DNA, the CDR3 is TGTGCCAGCAGTGAACCGAATGGAGAGACCCAGTACTTC.

There are a few counts of this clonotype. The V call is TRBV7-8, the J call TRBJ2-7; D is perhaps TRBD1 (6 bases). Trimming took off 0 bases at V and 4 bases at J, with 10 bases between the two ends. The germline CDR1 and CDR2 sequences are SGHVS and FQNEAQ. The CDR3 spans 14 residues. DNA of the CDR3: TGTGCCAGCAGCTTAGCCGGGACACAATACGAGCAGTACTTC. Encoded protein: CASSLAGTQYEQYF.

V usage is TRBV28 and J usage is TRBJ2-5; D is undetermined. V was clipped by 6 bases and J by 5 bases, with 16 bases between them. From germline, CDR1 is MDHEN and CDR2 SYDVKM. The CDR3 sequence is 14 residues long. CDR3 region: CASRSMNSWETQYF. The CDR3 DNA reads TGTGCCAGCAGATCCATGAACAGTTGGGAGACCCAGTACTTC.

This clonotype has more than one count but fewer than ten. The rearrangement uses TRBV7-2 and TRBJ1-2; D is possibly TRBD1 (6 bases). This CDR3 comprises 12 residues. Germline assignment: CDR1 SGHTA and CDR2 FQGNSA. Deletions cut 6 bases from V and 7 bases from J, with 12 bases between. CDR3: CASRIQGFGYTF. The DNA for the CDR3 is TGTGCCAGCAGGATACAGGGTTTTGGCTACACCTTC.

This clonotype was observed many times. V and J are TRBV28 and TRBJ2-3, with D uncertain. Trimming cost V 3 bases and J 2 bases, with 12 bases left between them. The CDR3 has 15 residues. Germline loops: CDR1 MDHEN, CDR2 SYDVKM. This chain's CDR3 is CASSFYRDPTDTQYF. CDR3 nucleotides: TGTGCCAGCAGTTTTTACAGAGATCCCACAGATACGCAGTATTTT.

This clonotype came up many times. The CDR3 here is CAISEPGQKITDTQYF. The CDR3 DNA is TGTGCCATCAGTGAGCCGGGACAGAAGATCACAGATACGCAGTATTTT. The chain uses TRBV10-3 and TRBJ2-3; TRBD1 agrees at 7 bases. CDR3 length: 16 residues. CDR1 and CDR2 from the germline V gene are ENHRY and SYGVKD. V trimming: 2 bases; J trimming: 2 bases; junction bases outside the gene matches: 7.

The V call is TRBV29-1, the J call TRBJ2-3; 11 bases match TRBD2. CDR1 and CDR2 (germline): SQVTM, ANQGSEA. The CDR3 runs 14 residues. J lost 2 bases, V lost 7 bases, and 5 bases had no gene match. The DNA of the CDR3 is TGCAGCGGGGGACTAGCGGAGCACACAGATACGCAGTATTTT. As protein: CSGGLAEHTDTQYF.